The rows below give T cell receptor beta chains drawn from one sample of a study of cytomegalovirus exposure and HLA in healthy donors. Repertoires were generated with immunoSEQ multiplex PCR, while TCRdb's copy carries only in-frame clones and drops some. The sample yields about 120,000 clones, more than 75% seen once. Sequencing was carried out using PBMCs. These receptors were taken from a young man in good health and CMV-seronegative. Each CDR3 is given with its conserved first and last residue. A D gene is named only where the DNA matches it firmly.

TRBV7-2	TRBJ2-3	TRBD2	TGTGCCAGCAGCTCCCGGGACTATGCCACAGATACGCAGTATTTT	CASSSRDYATDTQYF
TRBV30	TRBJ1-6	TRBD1	TGTGCCTGGAGTGTACGCCAGGGGGCCAATTCACCCCTCCACTTT	CAWSVRQGANSPLHF
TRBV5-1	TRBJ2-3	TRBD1	TGCGCCAGCAGCTCCTCGGGACAGGGATCAGATACGCAGTATTTT	CASSSSGQGSDTQYF
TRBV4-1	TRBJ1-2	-	TGCGCCAGCAGCCAAGATCGAAGGGGTAGGAACTATGGCTACACCTTC	CASSQDRRGRNYGYTF
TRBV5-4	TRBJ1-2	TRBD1	TGTGCCAGCAGCTCAGGAAGGGGGCCGGTTGGCTACACCTTC	CASSSGRGPVGYTF
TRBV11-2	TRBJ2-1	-	TGTGCCAGCAGCTTAGTCCTAGCGAATGAGCAGTTCTTC	CASSLVLANEQFF
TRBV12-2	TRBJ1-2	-	TGTGCAAGTCGCAATAGGGGGTTACCGGATGGCTACACCTTC	CASRNRGLPDGYTF
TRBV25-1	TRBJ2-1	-	TGTGCCAGCAGTGAAGGAAGGAGGGCCGTTGACTACAATGAGCAGTTCTTC	CASSEGRRAVDYNEQFF
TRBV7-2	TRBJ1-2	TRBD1	TGTGCCAGCAGCCCAGGTGGGACAGTGAGCCGAAGGGGCTACACCTTC	CASSPGGTVSRRGYTF
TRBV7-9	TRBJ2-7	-	TGTGCCAGCAGCTCCCCCATGGGGGGGGCGGGGGAGCAGTACTTC	CASSSPMGGAGEQYF
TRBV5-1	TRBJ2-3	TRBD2	TGCGCCAGCAGCGGGGGACTAGCGGGCCCAACAGATACGCAGTATTTT	CASSGGLAGPTDTQYF
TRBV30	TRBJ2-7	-	TGTGCCTGGAGTGTTCTGACGGGAGTGGGTGAGCAGTACTTC	CAWSVLTGVGEQYF
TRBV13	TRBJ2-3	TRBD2	TGTGCCAGCAGGGGCAGCGGGATCAGCACAGATACGCAGTATTTT	CASRGSGISTDTQYF